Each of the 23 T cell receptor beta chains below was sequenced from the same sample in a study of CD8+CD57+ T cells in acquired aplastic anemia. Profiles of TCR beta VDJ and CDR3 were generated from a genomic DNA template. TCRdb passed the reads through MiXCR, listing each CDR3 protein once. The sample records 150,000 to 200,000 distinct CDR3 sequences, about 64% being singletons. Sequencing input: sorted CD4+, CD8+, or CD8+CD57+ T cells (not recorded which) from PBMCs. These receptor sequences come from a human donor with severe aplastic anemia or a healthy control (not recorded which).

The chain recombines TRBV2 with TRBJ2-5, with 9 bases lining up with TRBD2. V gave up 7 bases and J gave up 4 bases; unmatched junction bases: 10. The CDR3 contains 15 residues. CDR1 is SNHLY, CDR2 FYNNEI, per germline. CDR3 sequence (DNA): TGTGCCAGCAAGGCGGGAGGGCCTATCGGAGAGACCCAGTACTTC. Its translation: CASKAGGPIGETQYF.

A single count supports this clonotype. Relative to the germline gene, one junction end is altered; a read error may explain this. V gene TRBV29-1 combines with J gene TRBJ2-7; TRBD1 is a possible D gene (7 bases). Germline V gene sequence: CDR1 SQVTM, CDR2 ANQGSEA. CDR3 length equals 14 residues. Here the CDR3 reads CSVEAVQGGMKQYF. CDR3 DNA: TGCAGCGTCGAAGCCGTCCAGGGGGGTATGAAGCAGTACTTC.

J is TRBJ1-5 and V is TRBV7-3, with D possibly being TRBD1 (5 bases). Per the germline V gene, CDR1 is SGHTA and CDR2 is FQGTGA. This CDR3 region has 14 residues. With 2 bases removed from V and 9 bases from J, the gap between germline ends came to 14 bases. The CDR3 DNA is TGTGCCAGCAGCTTACAGGGAAAACTTCCGCCCCAGCATTTT. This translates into CASSLQGKLPPQHF.

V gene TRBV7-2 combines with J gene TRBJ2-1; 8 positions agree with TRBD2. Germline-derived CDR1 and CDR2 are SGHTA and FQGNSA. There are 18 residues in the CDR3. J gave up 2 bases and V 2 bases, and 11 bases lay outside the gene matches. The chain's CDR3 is CASSLNHRGGSAYNEQFF. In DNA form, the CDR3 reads TGTGCCAGCAGCTTAAACCACCGCGGGGGGTCCGCCTACAATGAGCAGTTCTTC.

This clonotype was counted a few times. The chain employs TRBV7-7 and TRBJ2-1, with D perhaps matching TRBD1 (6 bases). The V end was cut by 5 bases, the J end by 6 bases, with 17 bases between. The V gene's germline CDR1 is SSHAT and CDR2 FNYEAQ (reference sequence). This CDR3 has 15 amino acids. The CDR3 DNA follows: TGTGCCAGCAGCCCAGGGACACACGGAAGCAATGAGCAGTTCTTC. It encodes CASSPGTHGSNEQFF.

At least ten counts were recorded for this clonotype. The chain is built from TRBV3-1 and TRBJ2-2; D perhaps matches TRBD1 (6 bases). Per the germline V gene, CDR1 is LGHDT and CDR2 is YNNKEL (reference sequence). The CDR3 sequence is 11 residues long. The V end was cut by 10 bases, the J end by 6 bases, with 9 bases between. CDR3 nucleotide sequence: TGTGCCACAGCAGGGGCCGGGGAGCTGTTTTTT. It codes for CATAGAGELFF.

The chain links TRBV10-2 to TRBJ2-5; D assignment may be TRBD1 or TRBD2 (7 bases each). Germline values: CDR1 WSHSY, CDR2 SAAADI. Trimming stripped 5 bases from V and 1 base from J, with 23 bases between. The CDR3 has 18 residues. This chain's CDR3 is CASSQGGMASGTQETQYF. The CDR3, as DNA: TGCGCCAGCAGTCAGGGGGGCATGGCTAGCGGTACCCAAGAGACCCAGTACTTC.

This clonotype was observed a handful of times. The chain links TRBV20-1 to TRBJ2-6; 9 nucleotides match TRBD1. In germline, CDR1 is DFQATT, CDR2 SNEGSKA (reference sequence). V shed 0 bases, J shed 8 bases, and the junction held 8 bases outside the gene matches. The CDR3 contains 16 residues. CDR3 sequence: CSARDLWTGASNVLTF. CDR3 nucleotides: TGCAGTGCTAGAGATCTCTGGACAGGGGCATCCAACGTCCTGACTTTC.

The CDR3 coding sequence is TGCAGTGCTAGACCCCCAGATCGAAACACTGAAGCTTTCTTT. This gives the protein CSARPPDRNTEAFF. The chain recombines TRBV20-1 with TRBJ1-1, with D hard to call. Germline CDR1 DFQATT, CDR2 SNEGSKA (reference sequence). The length of the CDR3 is 14 residues. V gave up 2 bases and J gave up 2 bases, with 12 bases separating them.

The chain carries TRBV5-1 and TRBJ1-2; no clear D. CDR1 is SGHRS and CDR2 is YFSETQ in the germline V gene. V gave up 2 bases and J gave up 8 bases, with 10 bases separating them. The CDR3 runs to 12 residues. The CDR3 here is CASSFGGPGYTF. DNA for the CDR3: TGCGCCAGCAGCTTTGGAGGCCCGGGCTACACCTTC.

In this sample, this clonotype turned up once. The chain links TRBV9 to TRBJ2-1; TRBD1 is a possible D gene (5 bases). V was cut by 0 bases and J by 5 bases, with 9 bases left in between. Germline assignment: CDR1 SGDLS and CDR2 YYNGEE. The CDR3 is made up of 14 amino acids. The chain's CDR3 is CASSVDGRDNEQFF. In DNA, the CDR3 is TGTGCCAGCAGCGTAGACGGCAGGGACAATGAGCAGTTCTTC. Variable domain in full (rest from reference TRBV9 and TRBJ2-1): DSGVTQTPKHLITATGQRVTLRCSPRSGDLSVYWYQQSLDQGLQFLIQYYNGEERAKGNILERFSAQQFPDLHSELNLSSLELGDSALYFCASSVDGRDNEQFFGPGTRLTVL.

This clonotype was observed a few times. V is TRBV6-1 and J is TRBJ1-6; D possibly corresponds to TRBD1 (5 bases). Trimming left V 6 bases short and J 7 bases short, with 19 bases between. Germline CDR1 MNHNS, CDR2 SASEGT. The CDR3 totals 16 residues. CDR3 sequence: CASSQVPPGSNSPLHF. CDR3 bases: TGTGCCAGCAGCCAAGTCCCTCCAGGGTCGAATTCACCCCTCCACTTT.

This CDR3 reads CAIRDRGPLAGELFF. DNA of the CDR3: TGTGCCATCCGAGACAGGGGGCCGTTAGCCGGGGAGCTGTTTTTT. V and J are TRBV10-3 and TRBJ2-2; the match to TRBD1 covers 10 bases. The CDR3 is 15 residues long. Trimming at V came to 8 bases and at J to 6 bases, leaving 9 bases not matched to a gene. Germline CDR1 ENHRY, CDR2 SYGVKD.

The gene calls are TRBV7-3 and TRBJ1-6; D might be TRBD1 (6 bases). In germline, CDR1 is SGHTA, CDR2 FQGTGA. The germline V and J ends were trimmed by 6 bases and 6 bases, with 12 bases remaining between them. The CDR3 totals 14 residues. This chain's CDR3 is CASSTQGVNSPLHF. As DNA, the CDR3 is TGTGCCAGCAGTACACAGGGTGTTAATTCACCCCTCCACTTT.

CDR3 region: CASSFRAEGNEQFF. The CDR3, as DNA: TGTGCCAGCAGCTTTCGAGCGGAGGGCAATGAGCAGTTCTTC. The genes are TRBV5-4 and TRBJ2-1; TRBD2 is a possible D gene (6 bases). V lost 2 bases and J lost 6, with 12 bases in between. The CDR3 length is 14 residues. CDR1 is SGHNT, CDR2 YYREEE, per germline (reference sequence).

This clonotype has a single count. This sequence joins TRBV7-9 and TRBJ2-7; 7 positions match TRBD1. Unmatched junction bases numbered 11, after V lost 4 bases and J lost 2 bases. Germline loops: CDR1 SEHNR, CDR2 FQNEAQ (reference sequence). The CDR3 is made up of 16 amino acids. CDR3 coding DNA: TGTGCCAGCAGCTCCCGGACAGGTGTCACTCCCTACGAGCAGTACTTC. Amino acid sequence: CASSSRTGVTPYEQYF.

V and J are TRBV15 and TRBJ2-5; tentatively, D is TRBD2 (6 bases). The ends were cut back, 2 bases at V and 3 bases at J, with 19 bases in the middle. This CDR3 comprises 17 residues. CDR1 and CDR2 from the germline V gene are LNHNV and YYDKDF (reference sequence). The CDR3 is CATSRYAPGLTKETQYF. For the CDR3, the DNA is TGTGCCACCAGCAGATACGCCCCGGGACTCACTAAAGAGACCCAGTACTTC.

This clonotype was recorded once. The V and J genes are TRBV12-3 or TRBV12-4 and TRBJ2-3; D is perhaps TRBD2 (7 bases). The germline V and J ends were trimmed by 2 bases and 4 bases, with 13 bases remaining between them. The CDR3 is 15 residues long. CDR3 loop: CASSLRGGPPDTQYF. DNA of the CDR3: TGTGCCAGCAGTTTAAGGGGGGGGCCGCCAGATACGCAGTATTTT.

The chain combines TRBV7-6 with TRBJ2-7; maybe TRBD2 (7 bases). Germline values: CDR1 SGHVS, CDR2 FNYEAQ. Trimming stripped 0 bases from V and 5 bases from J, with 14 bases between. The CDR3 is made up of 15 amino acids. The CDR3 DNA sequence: TGTGCCAGCAGCTTAGCGGGCGGGGGCGGCGACGAGCAGTACTTC. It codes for CASSLAGGGGDEQYF.

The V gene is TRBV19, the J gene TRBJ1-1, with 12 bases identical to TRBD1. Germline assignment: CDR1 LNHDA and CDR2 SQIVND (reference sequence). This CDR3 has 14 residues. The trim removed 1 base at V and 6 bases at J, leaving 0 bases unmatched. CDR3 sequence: CASSIGDRGPEAFF. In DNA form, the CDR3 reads TGTGCCAGTAGTATAGGGGACAGGGGGCCTGAAGCTTTCTTT.

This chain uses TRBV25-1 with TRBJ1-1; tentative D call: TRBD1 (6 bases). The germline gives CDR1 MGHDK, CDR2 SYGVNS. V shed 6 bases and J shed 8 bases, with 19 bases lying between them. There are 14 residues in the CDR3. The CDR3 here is CASSVEGERTEAFF. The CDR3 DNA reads TGTGCCAGCAGCGTAGAGGGGGAGAGGACCGAAGCTTTCTTT. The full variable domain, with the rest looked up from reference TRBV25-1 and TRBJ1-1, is EADIYQTPRYLVIGTGKKITLECSQTMGHDKMYWYQQDPGMELHLIHYSYGVNSTEKGDLSSESTVSRIRTEHFPLTLESARPSHTSQYLCASSVEGERTEAFFGQGTRLTVV.

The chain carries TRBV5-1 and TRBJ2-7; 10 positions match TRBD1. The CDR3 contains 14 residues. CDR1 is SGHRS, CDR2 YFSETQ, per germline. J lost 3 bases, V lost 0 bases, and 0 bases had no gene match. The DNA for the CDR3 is TGCGCCAGCAGCTTGGGGGACAGGGGCTACGAGCAGTACTTC. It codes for CASSLGDRGYEQYF.

CDR3 protein: CASSRGDRMNTEAFF. The CDR3 bases are TGCGCCAGCAGCCGGGGGGACAGAATGAACACTGAAGCTTTCTTT. J is TRBJ1-1 and V is TRBV5-1, with 7 nucleotides matching TRBD1. Germline trimming cut 4 bases from V and 0 bases from J; bases unmatched to any gene: 6. The CDR3 has 15 amino acids. CDR1 and CDR2 (germline): SGHRS, YFSETQ.